The 32 T cell receptor beta chains presented below share a single source sample, sequenced in a study of T cell responses to AZD1222 COVID-19 vaccine. The method was immunoSEQ multiplex PCR; TCRdb's version includes in-frame clones alone and lacks a portion of them. The sample records approximately 150,000 clones, 93% being singletons. Sequences were derived from peripheral blood, sampled on day 0 of AZD1222 vaccination. The source of these receptors is an adult in good health.

This sequence joins TRBV6-4 and TRBJ1-5; D is possibly TRBD1 (6 bases). This CDR3 contains 18 residues. Trimming removed 7 bases at V and 4 bases at J, with 26 bases between. Germline V gives CDR1 MRHNA, CDR2 SNTAGT. The CDR3 sequence: CASTRRDSRGPRNQPQHF. The DNA of the CDR3 is TGTGCCAGCACCCGCCGGGACTCCCGGGGGCCCCGAAATCAGCCCCAGCATTTT.

The J gene is TRBJ1-2, the V gene TRBV19, with D hard to call. The CDR3 runs 14 residues. Trimming took 4 bases from V and 2 from J, leaving 11 bases between them. The germline V gene has CDR1 LNHDA and CDR2 SQIVND (reference sequence). In DNA, the CDR3 is TGTGCCAGTAGTAACCCGGGAGTAAACTATGGCTACACCTTC. Its protein is CASSNPGVNYGYTF.

The chain is built from TRBV7-9 and TRBJ2-5, with 8 bases identical to TRBD2. Germline CDR1 and CDR2: SEHNR and FQNEAQ (reference sequence). The CDR3 sequence is 14 residues long. The trim removed 2 bases at V and 4 bases at J, leaving 3 bases unmatched. This CDR3 is CASSLKGLAETQYF. In DNA, the CDR3 is TGTGCCAGCAGCTTAAAAGGACTAGCAGAGACCCAGTACTTC.

This CDR3 is CAIRTGLGEKLFF. DNA of the CDR3: TGTGCCATCCGGACAGGGTTAGGAGAAAAACTGTTTTTT. The chain has TRBV6-5 and TRBJ1-4, with 8 bases identical to TRBD1. V dropped 10 bases and J dropped 8; count of bases not matched to a gene: 9. This CDR3 is built from 13 residues. Per germline, CDR1 MNHEY and CDR2 SVGAGI.

This chain uses TRBV7-3 with TRBJ1-3; no clear D gene. The ends were cut back, 5 bases at V and 0 bases at J, with 8 bases in the middle. Germline V gene data show CDR1 as SGHTA and CDR2 as FQGTGA. The CDR3 extends over 14 amino acids. CDR3 bases: TGTGCCAGCAGCAAAGGTGGCTCTGGAAACACCATATATTTT. Translation gives CASSKGGSGNTIYF.

This clone was seen just once. The chain is built from TRBV27 and TRBJ2-7; 8 bases line up with TRBD1. Trimming removed 5 bases from V and 5 bases from J; junction bases left unmatched: 8. Germline lookup yields CDR1 MNHEY and CDR2 SMNVEV (reference sequence). This CDR3 has 14 residues. Here the CDR3 reads CASSEDRVHNEQYF. CDR3 DNA: TGTGCCAGCAGTGAGGACAGGGTACACAACGAGCAGTACTTC.

This chain links TRBV15 with TRBJ1-2; TRBD1 is a possible D gene (6 bases). From germline, CDR1 is LNHNV and CDR2 YYDKDF (reference sequence). The CDR3 runs to 15 residues. V was trimmed by 0 bases and J by 13 bases, leaving 21 bases between them. The CDR3, as DNA: TGTGCCACCAGCAGAGATAGCCGGGCAGGGGAGGTCGGCACCTTC. It encodes CATSRDSRAGEVGTF.

The V gene is TRBV6-2 or TRBV6-3, the J gene TRBJ2-7, with 7 bases that match TRBD1. CDR1 is MNHEY and CDR2 is SVGEGT in the germline V gene. The ends lost 5 bases at V and 3 bases at J; junction bases unmatched: 7. This CDR3 has 14 residues. The CDR3: CASSIRTGRYEQYF. As DNA, the CDR3 is TGTGCCAGCAGTATCCGGACAGGACGCTACGAGCAGTACTTC.

This clone was recorded once. This chain connects TRBV2 to TRBJ1-4, with D unclear. Looked up from germline, CDR1 is SNHLY and CDR2 is FYNNEI. CDR3 length: 14 residues. Trimming removed 5 bases from V and 0 bases from J, with 7 bases in between. Written as DNA, the CDR3 is TGTGCCAGCAGTAACGGTGCAACTAATGAAAAACTGTTTTTT. Its protein is CASSNGATNEKLFF.

The chain is built from TRBV30 and TRBJ1-2; 7 bases line up with TRBD1. This CDR3 is 14 amino acids long. The junction had 10 bases not matched to a gene; V was cut back by 7 bases and J by 2 bases. The germline gives CDR1 GTSNPN, CDR2 SVGIG (reference sequence). The CDR3 nucleotides are TGTGCCTCCCCCAGGGGGGGACCAAACTATGGCTACACCTTC. The encoded protein is CASPRGGPNYGYTF.

The J gene is TRBJ2-3, the V gene TRBV4-3; 16 nucleotides align to TRBD2. Germline CDR1 LGHNA, CDR2 YSLEER. V was pared by 2 bases and J by 2 bases, with 10 bases of the junction left unmatched. The CDR3 is 20 amino acids. In DNA, the CDR3 is TGCGCCAGCAGCCAACGATTCCTGGGACTAGCGGGGGGGCCCACAGATACGCAGTATTTT. Protein sequence: CASSQRFLGLAGGPTDTQYF.

On this clone itself: The sample carries other DNA sequences with the same CDR3. This sequence joins TRBV5-1 and TRBJ1-2; D not certain. Germline V lookup: CDR1 SGHRS, CDR2 YFSETQ. Trimming pared 0 bases from V and 0 bases from J, leaving 3 bases between. The CDR3 totals 13 residues. The CDR3 sequence is CASSLEANYGYTF. In DNA, the CDR3 is TGCGCCAGCAGCTTGGAAGCTAACTATGGCTACACCTTC. Full variable domain (missing parts from reference TRBV5-1 and TRBJ1-2): KAGVTQTPRYLIKTRGQQVTLSCSPISGHRSVSWYQQTPGQGLQFLFEYFSETQRNKGNFPGRFSGRQFSNSRSEMNVSTLELGDSALYLCASSLEANYGYTFGSGTRLTVV.

The chain combines TRBV9 with TRBJ1-5; the D gene is possibly TRBD1 (6 bases). The CDR3 extends over 15 amino acids. Trimming cost V 3 bases and J 0 bases, with 10 bases left between them. CDR1 and CDR2 from the germline V gene are SGDLS and YYNGEE. CDR3 residues: CASSATGYSNQPQHF. CDR3 coding DNA: TGTGCCAGCAGCGCTACAGGGTATAGCAATCAGCCCCAGCATTTT.

The V and J genes are TRBV3-1 (or the pseudogene TRBV3-2) and TRBJ1-1, with D possibly TRBD1 on 6 matching bases. V gave up 5 bases and J gave up 11 bases, with 18 bases separating them. Germline loops: CDR1 LGHDT, CDR2 YNNKEL (reference sequence). The CDR3 sequence is 13 residues long. Here the CDR3 DNA reads TGTGCCAGCAGCGGAGGGGGGACCTTGGGGGCTTTCTTT. This translates into CASSGGGTLGAFF.

This clone was recorded only once. This rearrangement joins TRBV6-5 to TRBJ1-3; D gene unclear. The germline CDR1 and CDR2 sequences are MNHEY and SVGAGI. This CDR3 region has 10 residues. Trimming stripped 8 bases from V and 4 bases from J, with 3 bases between. In DNA form, the CDR3 reads TGTGCCAGCCTCGGAAACACCATATATTTT. It yields the protein CASLGNTIYF.

This clone occurred once. V usage is TRBV14 and J usage is TRBJ2-7; D unresolved. Deletions cut 1 base from V and 3 bases from J, with 4 bases between. This CDR3 has 12 residues. Germline V gene lookup returns CDR1 SGHDN and CDR2 FVKESK. The CDR3 region has the DNA TGTGCCAGCAGCCAAGGTTTCTACGAGCAGTACTTC. Translating it yields CASSQGFYEQYF.

The genes are TRBV4-1 and TRBJ2-6, with TRBD1 matching 12 bases. The CDR3 length is 19 residues. Germline lookup yields CDR1 MGHRA and CDR2 YSYEKL. Germline trimming cut 0 bases from V and 4 bases from J; bases unmatched to any gene: 7. The CDR3 nucleotides read TGCGCCAGCAGCCAAGATCGGGACAGGGGGCAGGAAGGGGCCAACGTCCTGACTTTC. It codes for CASSQDRDRGQEGANVLTF.

The chain couples TRBV5-8 to TRBJ1-2; D is undetermined. Germline loops: CDR1 SGHTS, CDR2 YDEGEE. Trimming took 10 bases from V and 4 from J, leaving 20 bases between them. This CDR3 has 14 amino acids. The CDR3 here is CASLRRGSGYGYTF. CDR3 DNA sequence: TGTGCCTCCCTGCGTCGGGGATCGGGCTATGGCTACACCTTC.

The rearrangement uses TRBV29-1 and TRBJ2-6; D is uncertain. The CDR3 runs 12 residues. Between the trimmed V and J ends, which lost 7 bases and 0 bases, there was a span of 4 bases. Germline CDR1 SQVTM, CDR2 ANQGSEA. DNA of the CDR3: TGCAGCGCTTCCTCTGGGGCCAACGTCCTGACTTTC. Translation: CSASSGANVLTF.

This chain links TRBV19 with TRBJ2-7; 11 nucleotides line up with TRBD1. V shed 5 bases, J shed 3 bases, and the junction held 3 bases outside the gene matches. This CDR3 is 14 amino acids long. From germline, CDR1 is LNHDA and CDR2 SQIVND (reference sequence). The CDR3 nucleotides are TGTGCCAGTAGTCCGGGACAGGGGGACTACGAGCAGTACTTC. Its protein is CASSPGQGDYEQYF.

V gene TRBV5-1 combines with J gene TRBJ1-2; D is ambiguous. V dropped 4 bases and J dropped 6 bases, with 19 bases sitting between them. Germline V lookup: CDR1 SGHRS, CDR2 YFSETQ. This CDR3 spans 15 amino acids. Here the CDR3 reads CASSQNPRVENGYTF. The CDR3 region has the DNA TGCGCCAGCAGCCAGAATCCAAGGGTCGAAAATGGCTACACCTTC.

In its sample, this clone was seen a few times. This sequence joins TRBV4-2 and TRBJ1-2; TRBD1 agrees at 7 bases. From germline, CDR1 is LGHNA and CDR2 YNFKEQ. V was pared by 3 bases and J by 0 bases, with 4 bases of the junction left unmatched. CDR3 length: 15 residues. Here the CDR3 DNA reads TGTGCCAGCAGCCAGGGGACAGATCCTAACTATGGCTACACCTTC. This translates into CASSQGTDPNYGYTF.

The genes are TRBV6-1 and TRBJ1-2, with TRBD1 identical over 9 bases. The CDR3 has 14 amino acids. The germline gives CDR1 MNHNS, CDR2 SASEGT. J lost 7 bases, V lost 5 bases, and 8 bases had no gene match. CDR3 sequence reads: CASSPGTGGLGYTF. CDR3 nucleotides: TGTGCCAGCAGTCCTGGAACAGGGGGCCTTGGCTACACCTTC.

V usage is TRBV18 and J usage is TRBJ2-1, with 8 bases fitting TRBD1. The CDR3 runs 15 residues. Looked up from germline, CDR1 is KGHSH and CDR2 is LQKENI. Trimming at V came to 1 base and at J to 5 bases, leaving 4 bases not matched to a gene. The CDR3 nucleotides read TGTGCCAGCTCACCACTTCCGACAGGGGACAATGAGCAGTTCTTC. Translated, it gives CASSPLPTGDNEQFF.

On this clone: Additional DNA sequences in this sample encode the identical CDR3. V usage is TRBV5-1 and J usage is TRBJ2-7; 8 bases fit TRBD2. The CDR3 contains 16 residues. V lost 2 bases, J lost 1 base, and 8 bases stayed unmatched. Germline V gene data show CDR1 as SGHRS and CDR2 as YFSETQ. CDR3 DNA sequence: TGCGCCAGCAGCTTACAAACTAGCGGCGCTTCCTACGAGCAGTACTTC. Protein product: CASSLQTSGASYEQYF.

The chain is built from TRBV11-1 and TRBJ2-3; D not resolved. Germline V gives CDR1 SGHAT, CDR2 FQDESV (reference sequence). The CDR3 covers 11 residues. Trimming left V 5 bases short and J 7 bases short, with 7 bases between. The CDR3 here is CASSLGYTQYF. CDR3 bases: TGTGCCAGCAGCCTAGGGTATACGCAGTATTTT.

In this sample, this clone turned up a few times. The DNA for the CDR3 is TGTGCCAGCAGCTTAGACACTGAAGCTTTCTTT. The encoded protein is CASSLDTEAFF. J is TRBJ1-1 and V is TRBV7-9; D is unresolved. The CDR3 is 11 amino acids. Germline assignment: CDR1 SEHNR and CDR2 FQNEAQ (reference sequence). The ends were cut back, 1 base at V and 3 bases at J, with 0 bases in the middle.

V gene TRBV4-3 combines with J gene TRBJ1-1; 7 bases are shared with TRBD1. The CDR3 is made up of 15 amino acids. Germline lookup yields CDR1 LGHNA and CDR2 YSLEER. Germline trimming cut 1 base from V and 4 bases from J; bases unmatched to any gene: 6. The DNA of the CDR3 is TGCGCCAGCAGCCAAGGGAACAGGGGTGGCACTGAAGCTTTCTTT. It encodes CASSQGNRGGTEAFF.

The chain carries TRBV6-5 and TRBJ1-2; a weak D match, TRBD1 (6 bases). Germline CDR1 MNHEY, CDR2 SVGAGI. This CDR3 has 15 amino acids. Trimming removed 5 bases at V and 4 bases at J, with 17 bases between. CDR3 in amino acids: CASSPSQGNGYGYTF. CDR3 nucleotide sequence: TGTGCCAGCAGTCCGTCACAGGGAAACGGCTATGGCTACACCTTC.

The gene calls are TRBV12-3 or TRBV12-4 and TRBJ1-5, with D perhaps matching TRBD1 (6 bases). V was shortened by 8 bases and J by 3 bases, with 11 bases between the two germline ends. The CDR3 sequence is 13 residues long. CDR3 region: CASATGNNQPQHF. CDR3 nucleotide sequence: TGTGCCAGCGCCACAGGGAACAATCAGCCCCAGCATTTT.

The chain uses TRBV7-2 and TRBJ2-1; D not resolved. The CDR3 has 14 residues. V was clipped by 1 base and J by 8 bases, with 12 bases between them. The germline V gene has CDR1 SGHTA and CDR2 FQGNSA. CDR3 bases: TGTGCCAGCAGCTTAGGTCCCCTTCGGGATGAGCAGTTCTTC. This encodes CASSLGPLRDEQFF.

This clone was picked up one time. J is TRBJ2-3 and V is TRBV7-2; D unclear. This CDR3 region has 14 residues. The V end lost 5 bases, the J end lost 2 bases, and 11 bases lay between the germline ends. The germline CDR1 and CDR2 sequences are SGHTA and FQGNSA. The CDR3 region is CASSPHPNTDTQYF. In DNA, the CDR3 is TGTGCCAGCAGCCCCCACCCGAACACAGATACGCAGTATTTT.